This T cell receptor beta chain is from a study of response to subunit inactivated influenza vaccine listed by TCRdb under 2018. Some background on the complete study: Deep quantitative T cell receptor repertoire profiling was used in the study to track responses to a trivalent subunit inactivated influenza vaccine. The full study reports these points: The authors proposed that each seasonal influenza vaccination may bring in only a limited number of new T cells.

Reading from cysteine to phenylalanine, the CDR3 counts 16 amino acids. Here the CDR3 DNA is all that survives: 48 bases in frame from base 1. The germline V gene provides CDR1 SGHRS and CDR2 YFSETQ. V trim: 2 bases; J trim: 0 bases; unmatched bases: 5. This clonotype turned up a few times. Its antigen is unknown. No per-base quality is available; no much larger clone lies one base away. The protocol used for the library was RT-PCR. Sequenced on an Illumina HiSeq 2500. Clones were called with MiXCR by TCRdb after fastp trimmed the public reads at Q25, and only in-frame beta chains were retained. CDR3 protein sequences are deduplicated, and each keeps its most common genes and DNA. This sample lists 530,000 or so distinct CDR3 sequences; 12% were detected once. The ten largest clones take up approximately 10% of the sample.

The clonotype was recovered from a man aged 50-60 years who received an inactivated influenza vaccine. Donor details come from another sample of the same person, matched by shared clones. The V gene is TRBV5-1 and the J gene is TRBJ2-1, and 7 junction bases match TRBD1. This specimen was PBMCs from blood, taken on the day of vaccination. The CDR3 is CASSLRGLSSYNEQFF. The DNA sequence follows: TGCGCCAGCAGCTTAAGGGGGCTAAGCTCCTACAATGAGCAGTTCTTC.